A single sample gave rise to the 16 T cell receptor beta chains below, sequenced in a study of blood T cell repertoires in COVID-19 (dated by TCRdb to about 2020). The library was built by means of the immunoSEQ multiplex PCR assay. TCRdb took this table from immuneACCESS and kept in-frame rearrangements with V and J called. Such tables lack part of the clones; where checked against another copy, unresolved V genes explain under half of the gap, and the rest is unexplained. This sample gives about 190,000 clones in total; roughly 80% of them show up just once. Around 12% of the sample lies in the top ten. Sequenced: peripheral blood. The origin of the receptors is a woman aged 45-59 years with acute or convalescent COVID-19.

This chain links TRBV27 with TRBJ2-3; 8 positions agree with TRBD2. Unmatched junction bases numbered 7, after V lost 5 bases and J lost 3 bases. The CDR3 covers 15 residues. The germline gives CDR1 MNHEY, CDR2 SMNVEV (reference sequence). In DNA form, the CDR3 reads TGTGCCAGCAGTGTTGGACTAGCTAGGACAGATACGCAGTATTTT. This sequence encodes CASSVGLARTDTQYF.

The rearrangement joins TRBV5-5 to TRBJ2-7; D possibly corresponds to TRBD1 (5 bases). Germline loops: CDR1 SGHKS, CDR2 YYEKEE (reference sequence). V lost 0 bases and J lost 4, with 11 bases in between. The length of the CDR3 is 14 residues. CDR3 nucleotides: TGTGCCAGCAGCTTGGAGCACAGGCTATACGAGCAGTACTTC. This codes for CASSLEHRLYEQYF.

V gene TRBV28 combines with J gene TRBJ1-1; 8 nucleotides line up with TRBD1. V lost 8 bases, J lost 3 bases, and 2 bases stayed unmatched. The CDR3 spans 12 residues. Germline-derived CDR1 and CDR2 are MDHEN and SYDVKM. CDR3 sequence reads: CASDRGDTEAFF. The CDR3 nucleotides are TGTGCCAGCGACAGGGGAGACACTGAAGCTTTCTTT.

The chain joins TRBV7-2 to TRBJ2-3; 9 nucleotides match TRBD2. There are 15 residues in the CDR3. The germline V gene has CDR1 SGHTA and CDR2 FQGNSA. The ends lost 4 bases at V and 6 bases at J; junction bases unmatched: 8. The CDR3 bases are TGTGCCAGCAGCTCCACTAGCGGGCTCGGGGATACGCAGTATTTT. Translated: CASSSTSGLGDTQYF.

The V call is TRBV9, the J call TRBJ2-7, with 10 bases matching TRBD2. Germline CDR1 SGDLS, CDR2 YYNGEE. J gave up 1 base and V 4 bases, and 2 bases lay outside the gene matches. The CDR3 is 14 amino acids. For the CDR3, the DNA is TGTGCCAGCAGCAGGACTAGCGGTTCCTACGAGCAGTACTTC. Its translation: CASSRTSGSYEQYF.

The chain is built from TRBV24-1 and TRBJ1-2; 7 bases are shared with TRBD1. The germline V gene encodes CDR1 KGHDR and CDR2 SFDVKD. V lost 4 bases, J lost 4 bases, and 8 bases stayed unmatched. This CDR3 spans 15 amino acids. CDR3 region: CATSDPGTASYGYTF. The CDR3 coding sequence is TGTGCCACCAGTGACCCCGGGACAGCCTCCTATGGCTACACCTTC.

This clone appeared once. The chain carries TRBV27 and TRBJ1-2; D perhaps matches TRBD1 (5 bases). V gave up 0 bases and J gave up 4 bases, with 9 bases separating them. CDR1 is MNHEY, CDR2 SMNVEV, per germline (reference sequence). The CDR3 loop spans 14 amino acids. Written as DNA, the CDR3 is TGTGCCAGCAGTTTATCGGGCAGGGCCTATGGCTACACCTTC. It is translated as CASSLSGRAYGYTF.

This chain links TRBV29-1 with TRBJ2-5; tentatively, D is TRBD1 (5 bases). Germline CDR1 SQVTM, CDR2 ANQGSEA. This CDR3 region has 13 residues. The CDR3 here is CRPAGRKKETQYF. The CDR3 DNA reads as TGCAGGCCGGCAGGGCGGAAAAAAGAGACCCAGTACTTC.

To note about this clone: Other DNA sequences in this specimen translate into the identical CDR3. The chain couples TRBV9 to TRBJ1-5; 10 nucleotides agree with TRBD1. The germline CDR1 and CDR2 sequences are SGDLS and YYNGEE. The CDR3 is made up of 14 amino acids. V lost 3 bases and J lost 4; bases outside the gene matches: 1. The CDR3 sequence is CASSGTGGNQPQHF. As DNA, the CDR3 is TGTGCCAGCAGCGGGACAGGGGGGAATCAGCCCCAGCATTTT.

This clone was found a few times. The CDR3 protein is CASSSRQGNTEAFF. The CDR3 DNA is TGTGCCAGCAGTTCTCGACAGGGGAACACTGAAGCTTTCTTT. The chain employs TRBV2 and TRBJ1-1; 7 positions match TRBD1. V lost 5 bases to trimming and J lost 1 base; unmatched junction nucleotides: 4. The germline V gene has CDR1 SNHLY and CDR2 FYNNEI. The CDR3 totals 14 residues.

J is TRBJ2-2 and V is TRBV18, with no clear D. CDR3 length: 14 amino acids. Per the germline V gene, CDR1 is KGHSH and CDR2 is LQKENI. The germline V and J ends were trimmed by 2 bases and 5 bases, with 9 bases remaining between them. The CDR3 DNA reads as TGTGCCAGCTCACCATTTAGTACGACCGGGGAGCTGTTTTTT. Protein product: CASSPFSTTGELFF.

The chain carries TRBV6-2 or TRBV6-3 and TRBJ1-5; D is unclear. Trimming shortened V by 0 bases and J by 2 bases, and 11 bases separated the two germline ends. The CDR3 is 16 amino acids. The V gene's germline CDR1 is MNHEY and CDR2 SVGEGT. The CDR3: CASSYSTGRGNQPQHF. In DNA form, the CDR3 reads TGTGCCAGCAGTTACTCGACGGGAAGGGGCAATCAGCCCCAGCATTTT.

The chain carries TRBV14 and TRBJ1-4; possible D gene TRBD1, 5 bases. The CDR3 is 15 amino acids. V lost 3 bases and J lost 7, with 15 bases in between. The germline V gene has CDR1 SGHDN and CDR2 FVKESK. This CDR3 reads CASSHLGALTEKLFF. The CDR3 DNA reads TGTGCCAGCAGCCACCTAGGGGCCTTAACTGAAAAACTGTTTTTT. The whole variable domain, filled in from reference TRBV14 and TRBJ1-4, reads EAGVTQFPSHSVIEKGQTVTLRCDPISGHDNLYWYRRVMGKEIKFLLHFVKESKQDESGMPNNRFLAERTGGTYSTLKVQPAELEDSGVYFCASSHLGALTEKLFFGSGTQLSVL.

This chain connects TRBV18 to TRBJ2-7, with a weak D call TRBD2 (6 bases). CDR3 length equals 14 residues. Deletions cut 3 bases from V and 3 bases from J, with 12 bases between. CDR1 is KGHSH, CDR2 LQKENI, per germline. The CDR3 nucleotides read TGTGCCAGCTCACCCCGGGGAGGAGGCTACGAGCAGTACTTC. This encodes CASSPRGGGYEQYF.

This clone was seen a few times. In nucleotides, the CDR3 is TGCGCCAGCAGCCAAGGAGGAGGCGCGGGAGGTCGGGGTACCTACAATGAGCAGTTCTTC. Translating it yields CASSQGGGAGGRGTYNEQFF. The chain links TRBV4-1 to TRBJ2-1; TRBD2 matches 8 bases. CDR1 and CDR2 from the germline V gene are MGHRA and YSYEKL. The CDR3 is made up of 20 amino acids. V lost 1 base and J lost 2; bases outside the gene matches: 16.

This chain uses TRBV6-2 or TRBV6-3 with TRBJ2-1; no reliable D call. This CDR3 spans 11 amino acids. Germline V gene sequence: CDR1 MNHEY, CDR2 SVGEGT. Deletions cut 5 bases from V and 7 bases from J, with 6 bases between. The CDR3 spells CASSRQNEQFF. In nucleotides, the CDR3 is TGTGCCAGCAGTCGACAAAATGAGCAGTTCTTC.